These 26 T cell receptor beta chains share one sample of origin, sequenced in a study of T cell changes during pregnancy in multiple sclerosis. Sequencing was performed with immunoSEQ multiplex PCR; in TCRdb, only in-frame clones are kept and a portion is missing. The table has over 55,000 clones, roughly nine tenths seen once. Here the sequenced sample was peripheral blood, taken in the first trimester of pregnancy. Receptor source: a female donor with multiple sclerosis, enrolled in a pregnancy study.

With regard to this clone: This CDR3 is also generated by other DNA sequences in the sample. The chain links TRBV6-5 to TRBJ1-1; possible D gene TRBD1, 5 bases. V lost 5 bases, J lost 1 base, and 8 bases lay in between. The CDR3 is made up of 13 amino acids. The V gene's germline CDR1 is MNHEY and CDR2 SVGAGI. The CDR3 sequence is CASSQTGNTEAFF. CDR3 DNA sequence: TGTGCCAGCAGTCAAACAGGGAACACTGAAGCTTTCTTT.

With regard to this clone: Germline and junction disagree at one end, which may indicate a read error. This chain links TRBV6-1 with TRBJ1-1; D is unresolved. The CDR3 spans 12 residues. Germline values: CDR1 MNHNS, CDR2 SASEGT. The CDR3 DNA reads as TGTGCCAGCCGTGATCTGCGTATTGAAGCTTTCTTT. It translates to CASRDLRIEAFF.

The J gene is TRBJ2-5, the V gene TRBV29-1; 8 nucleotides align to TRBD2. CDR3 length: 14 residues. Per the germline V gene, CDR1 is SQVTM and CDR2 is ANQGSEA. J was trimmed by 4 bases and V by 4 bases; bases with no gene match: 8. The CDR3 sequence is CSVVIAGNVETQYF. The CDR3 DNA reads as TGCAGCGTTGTAATAGCGGGGAATGTAGAGACCCAGTACTTC.

The chain recombines TRBV5-5 with TRBJ1-2; 8 nucleotides agree with TRBD1. The CDR3 sequence is 13 residues long. V gave up 0 bases and J gave up 8 bases; unmatched junction bases: 3. CDR1 is SGHKS, CDR2 YYEKEE, per germline (reference sequence). The CDR3 loop reads CASSLEQGGGYTF. The DNA of the CDR3 is TGTGCCAGCAGCTTGGAACAGGGGGGAGGCTACACCTTC. The full variable domain, its missing parts supplied by reference TRBV5-5 and TRBJ1-2, is DAGVTQSPTHLIKTRGQQVTLRCSPISGHKSVSWYQQVLGQGPQFIFQYYEKEERGRGNFPDRFSARQFPNYSSELNVNALLLGDSALYLCASSLEQGGGYTFGSGTRLTVV.

The chain is built from TRBV5-1 and TRBJ1-2, with TRBD1 as a possible D gene (5 bases). V gave up 0 bases and J gave up 8 bases, with 11 bases separating them. The germline V gene has CDR1 SGHRS and CDR2 YFSETQ. The CDR3 contains 13 residues. The CDR3 region is CASSLVGGQGYTF. Here the CDR3 DNA reads TGCGCCAGCAGCTTGGTGGGGGGTCAGGGCTACACCTTC.

This chain connects TRBV9 to TRBJ2-1; 8 positions match TRBD2. The CDR3 extends over 15 amino acids. Germline V gene sequence: CDR1 SGDLS, CDR2 YYNGEE. The J segment lost 4 bases and the V segment lost 0 bases, leaving 3 bases of the junction unmatched. The CDR3 loop is CASSVGGGPYNEQFF. The DNA for the CDR3 is TGTGCCAGCAGCGTAGGCGGGGGGCCGTACAATGAGCAGTTCTTC.

The chain combines TRBV6-4 with TRBJ2-2; 10 bases align to TRBD2. Germline CDR1 reads MRHNA; CDR2 reads SNTAGT. The CDR3 runs 15 residues. The V and J ends lost 6 bases and 6 bases, in that order; junction bases with no gene match: 7. This CDR3 reads CASRALAGDPGELFF. For the CDR3, the DNA is TGTGCCAGCAGAGCCCTAGCGGGAGACCCCGGGGAGCTGTTTTTT.

The table lists this clone with a count of one. The chain employs TRBV7-9 and TRBJ1-1; 7 bases are a match to TRBD1. J lost 13 bases, V lost 5 bases, and 13 bases had no gene match. Germline CDR1 reads SEHNR; CDR2 reads FQNEAQ (reference sequence). This CDR3 has 13 amino acids. The CDR3 sequence is CASSRRDSPTGFF. CDR3 nucleotide sequence: TGTGCCAGCAGCCGTCGGGACAGTCCCACAGGTTTCTTT.

The gene calls are TRBV30 and TRBJ2-3; 10 positions agree with TRBD2. From germline, CDR1 is GTSNPN and CDR2 SVGIG (reference sequence). The CDR3 runs to 16 residues. V trimming: 2 bases; J trimming: 4 bases; junction bases outside the gene matches: 9. The CDR3 nucleotides are TGTGCCTGGAGTTTTTCTTTCGGACTAGCGGCAGATACGCAGTATTTT. Translation gives CAWSFSFGLAADTQYF. The variable domain in full, completed from reference TRBV30 and TRBJ2-3, reads SQTIHQWPATLVQPVGSPLSLECTVEGTSNPNLYWYRQAAGRGLQLLFYSVGIGQISSEVPQNLSASRPQDRQFILSSKKLLLSDSGFYLCAWSFSFGLAADTQYFGPGTRLTVL.

The chain couples TRBV30 to TRBJ1-1; D is unclear. This CDR3 contains 13 residues. V shed 5 bases and J shed 2 bases, with 12 bases lying between them. Per germline, CDR1 GTSNPN and CDR2 SVGIG (reference sequence). The CDR3 DNA sequence: TGTGCCTGGTCGGAGGGTGGCAACACTGAAGCTTTCTTT. Encoded protein: CAWSEGGNTEAFF.

This clone was observed a few times. This chain uses TRBV2 with TRBJ1-5; weak D call: TRBD1 (5 bases). Germline CDR1 SNHLY, CDR2 FYNNEI. The CDR3 loop spans 15 amino acids. V lost 2 bases and J lost 2, with 10 bases in between. CDR3 DNA: TGTGCCAGCAGTGAATTGGGGCGAGGCAATCAGCCCCAGCATTTT. Translation gives CASSELGRGNQPQHF.

The V call is TRBV12-5, the J call TRBJ1-4; a possible D gene is TRBD1 (6 bases). The CDR3 runs 17 residues. Germline-derived CDR1 and CDR2 are LGHNT and FRNRAP. Deletions cut 5 bases from V and 10 bases from J, with 26 bases between. The CDR3 loop is CASGLPRGAPGDRKLFF. The CDR3, as DNA: TGTGCTAGTGGTCTCCCACGGGGGGCTCCAGGGGATCGAAAACTGTTTTTT.

The J gene is TRBJ1-1, the V gene TRBV19; 9 bases line up with TRBD1. V trimming: 3 bases; J trimming: 5 bases; junction bases outside the gene matches: 7. The CDR3 covers 15 residues. CDR1 LNHDA and CDR2 SQIVND come from the germline V gene (reference sequence). CDR3 sequence (DNA): TGTGCCAGTAGTATTTTCCGACAGGGGGAGACTGAAGCTTTCTTT. It encodes CASSIFRQGETEAFF.

This chain connects TRBV6-5 to TRBJ2-1; 9 positions agree with TRBD1. CDR3 length: 15 amino acids. Germline V gene lookup returns CDR1 MNHEY and CDR2 SVGAGI. V was clipped by 4 bases and J by 5 bases; unmatched bases: 6. The CDR3 here is CASSWGQGRNNEQFF. CDR3 in DNA: TGTGCCAGCAGTTGGGGACAGGGCAGAAACAATGAGCAGTTCTTC.

The rearrangement links TRBV5-1 to TRBJ2-7; 9 bases agree with TRBD2. The CDR3 extends over 15 amino acids. Germline-derived CDR1 and CDR2 are SGHRS and YFSETQ. Germline trimming cut 2 bases from V and 7 bases from J; bases unmatched to any gene: 10. The CDR3: CASSFVAGDSMEQYF. The CDR3 bases are TGCGCCAGCAGCTTTGTAGCGGGAGATTCTATGGAGCAGTACTTC.

The CDR3 bases are TGTGCCAGCAGTGACTCAGGGGGCAGTACAGATACGCAGTATTTT. This sequence encodes CASSDSGGSTDTQYF. The genes are TRBV6-4 and TRBJ2-3; 7 nucleotides agree with TRBD1. Germline V gene lookup returns CDR1 MRHNA and CDR2 SNTAGT. Losses at the gene ends were 0 bases for V and 3 bases for J; bases not matched to a gene: 3. The CDR3 sequence is 15 residues long.

The J gene is TRBJ2-1, the V gene TRBV6-5; no clear D. The V end was cut by 1 base, the J end by 4 bases, with 5 bases between. In germline, CDR1 is MNHEY, CDR2 SVGAGI. This CDR3 region has 13 residues. As DNA, the CDR3 is TGTGCCAGCAGTTACTTCAGGTACAATGAGCAGTTCTTC. Translation: CASSYFRYNEQFF.

The chain couples TRBV7-8 to TRBJ1-3; D is ambiguous. The germline V and J ends were trimmed by 6 bases and 4 bases, with 16 bases remaining between them. There are 15 residues in the CDR3. CDR1 and CDR2 (germline): SGHVS, FQNEAQ. The CDR3 bases are TGTGCCAGCAGTCCCCAGGCGGCGGGAGGAAACACCATATATTTT. Translated: CASSPQAAGGNTIYF.

The chain recombines TRBV18 with TRBJ1-4; TRBD1 agrees at 9 bases. V was pared by 3 bases and J by 6 bases, with 2 bases of the junction left unmatched. From germline, CDR1 is KGHSH and CDR2 LQKENI. The CDR3 has 14 amino acids. CDR3: CASSPGQGDEKLFF. In DNA, the CDR3 is TGTGCCAGCTCACCGGGACAGGGCGATGAAAAACTGTTTTTT.

The J gene is TRBJ1-4, the V gene TRBV5-1; D ambiguous. Germline values: CDR1 SGHRS, CDR2 YFSETQ. The CDR3 is made up of 13 amino acids. V was clipped by 0 bases and J by 8 bases, with 8 bases between them. The CDR3 region has the DNA TGCGCCAGCAGCTTGGGAGGGAACGAAAAACTGTTTTTT. It encodes CASSLGGNEKLFF.

This chain uses TRBV10-3 with TRBJ1-5; D gene uncertain. From germline, CDR1 is ENHRY and CDR2 SYGVKD. V was trimmed by 0 bases and J by 4 bases, leaving 13 bases between them. The CDR3 extends over 16 amino acids. The CDR3 DNA sequence: TGTGCCATCAGTGAGTCGAATCCGAGGCTGAATCAGCCCCAGCATTTT. Translation: CAISESNPRLNQPQHF.

V and J are TRBV9 and TRBJ1-3; D might be TRBD1 (6 bases). Trimming cost V 4 bases and J 7 bases, with 9 bases left between them. Germline values: CDR1 SGDLS, CDR2 YYNGEE. The CDR3 extends over 12 amino acids. In DNA, the CDR3 is TGTGCCAGCAGCAGGGGGGGGAACACCATATATTTT. Translation: CASSRGGNTIYF.

The chain couples TRBV7-2 to TRBJ1-2; D may be TRBD1 (5 bases). This CDR3 is built from 14 residues. Germline V CDR1 and CDR2: SGHTA, FQGNSA. V lost 5 bases and J 3 bases, leaving 13 bases between the germline ends. Written as DNA, the CDR3 is TGTGCCAGCAGCCCTATTGGGGCAGACTATGGCTACACCTTC. Protein product: CASSPIGADYGYTF.

The gene calls are TRBV5-1 and TRBJ1-2; 8 bases fit TRBD1. Trimming removed 3 bases from V and 1 base from J; junction bases left unmatched: 11. Germline CDR1 SGHRS, CDR2 YFSETQ. The length of the CDR3 is 17 residues. In DNA, the CDR3 is TGCGCCAGCAGCTCTCTGGGACAGGCGGAATATAACTATGGCTACACCTTC. It yields the protein CASSSLGQAEYNYGYTF.

Written as DNA, the CDR3 is TGCGCCAGCAGCCAAGATCTGGGGCGTCGGGCTTTCTTT. As protein: CASSQDLGRRAFF. This chain connects TRBV4-3 to TRBJ1-1; maybe TRBD1 (5 bases). The V end lost 0 bases, the J end lost 11 bases, and 13 bases lay between the germline ends. Per germline, CDR1 LGHNA and CDR2 YSLEER. The CDR3 is made up of 13 amino acids.

This chain connects TRBV7-9 to TRBJ1-4, with 8 bases matching TRBD1. The ends lost 5 bases at V and 7 bases at J; junction bases unmatched: 12. The length of the CDR3 is 16 residues. Germline V gene sequence: CDR1 SEHNR, CDR2 FQNEAQ (reference sequence). CDR3 sequence reads: CASSPLGTGRVEKLFF. For the CDR3, the DNA is TGTGCCAGCAGCCCCCTTGGGACAGGTCGAGTTGAAAAACTGTTTTTT.